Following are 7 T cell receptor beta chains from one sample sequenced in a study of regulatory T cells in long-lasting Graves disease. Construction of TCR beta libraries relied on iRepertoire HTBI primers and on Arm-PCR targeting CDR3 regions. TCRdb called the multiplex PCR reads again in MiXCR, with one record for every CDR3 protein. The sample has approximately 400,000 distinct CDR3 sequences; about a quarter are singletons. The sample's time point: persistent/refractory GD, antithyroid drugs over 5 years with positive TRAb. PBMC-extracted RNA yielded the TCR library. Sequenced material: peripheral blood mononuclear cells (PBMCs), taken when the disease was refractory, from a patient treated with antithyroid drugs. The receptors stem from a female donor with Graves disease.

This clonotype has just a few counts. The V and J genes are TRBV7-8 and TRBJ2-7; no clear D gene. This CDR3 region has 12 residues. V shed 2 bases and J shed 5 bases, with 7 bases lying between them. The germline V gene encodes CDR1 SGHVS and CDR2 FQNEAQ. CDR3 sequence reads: CASSLNEHEQYF. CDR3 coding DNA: TGTGCCAGCAGCTTAAACGAACACGAGCAGTACTTC. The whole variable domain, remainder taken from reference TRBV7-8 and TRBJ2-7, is GAGVSQSPRYKVAKRGQDVALRCDPISGHVSLFWYQQALGQGPEFLTYFQNEAQLDKSGLPSDRFFAERPEGSVSTLKIQRTQQEDSAVYLCASSLNEHEQYFGPGTRLTVT.

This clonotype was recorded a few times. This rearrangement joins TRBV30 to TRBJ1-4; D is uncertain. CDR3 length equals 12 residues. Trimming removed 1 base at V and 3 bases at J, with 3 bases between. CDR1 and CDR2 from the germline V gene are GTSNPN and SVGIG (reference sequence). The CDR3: CAWSESNEKLFF. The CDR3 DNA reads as TGTGCCTGGAGTGAATCTAATGAAAAACTGTTTTTT. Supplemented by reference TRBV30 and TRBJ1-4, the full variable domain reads SQTIHQWPATLVQPVGSPLSLECTVEGTSNPNLYWYRQAAGRGLQLLFYSVGIGQISSEVPQNLSASRPQDRQFILSSKKLLLSDSGFYLCAWSESNEKLFFGSGTQLSVL.

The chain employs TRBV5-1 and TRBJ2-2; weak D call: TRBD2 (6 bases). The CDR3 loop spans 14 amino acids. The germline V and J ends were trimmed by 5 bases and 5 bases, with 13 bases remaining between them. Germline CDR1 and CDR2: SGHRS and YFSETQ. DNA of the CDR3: TGCGCCAGCAGGAAAGTAGCGGTGACCGGGGAGCTGTTTTTT. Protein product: CASRKVAVTGELFF.

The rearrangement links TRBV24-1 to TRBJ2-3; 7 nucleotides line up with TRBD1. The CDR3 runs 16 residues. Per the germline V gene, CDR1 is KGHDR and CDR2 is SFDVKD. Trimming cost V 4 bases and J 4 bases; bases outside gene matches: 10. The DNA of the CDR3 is TGTGCCACCAGTGAATTTCGACAGGGAGCCTCAGATACGCAGTATTTT. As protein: CATSEFRQGASDTQYF.

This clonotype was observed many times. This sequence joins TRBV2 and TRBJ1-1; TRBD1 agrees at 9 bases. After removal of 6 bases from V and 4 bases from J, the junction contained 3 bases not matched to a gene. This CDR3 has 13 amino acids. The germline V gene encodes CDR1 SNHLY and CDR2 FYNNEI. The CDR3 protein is CASRGQGSTEAFF. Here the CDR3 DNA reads TGTGCCAGCAGGGGACAGGGTAGCACTGAAGCTTTCTTT.

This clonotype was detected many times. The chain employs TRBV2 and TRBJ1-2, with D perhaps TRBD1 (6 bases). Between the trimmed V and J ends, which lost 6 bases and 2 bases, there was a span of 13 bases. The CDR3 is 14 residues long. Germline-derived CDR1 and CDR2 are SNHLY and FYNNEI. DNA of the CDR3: TGTGCCAGCAGAAGAGCTGGACAGAACTATGGCTACACCTTC. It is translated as CASRRAGQNYGYTF.

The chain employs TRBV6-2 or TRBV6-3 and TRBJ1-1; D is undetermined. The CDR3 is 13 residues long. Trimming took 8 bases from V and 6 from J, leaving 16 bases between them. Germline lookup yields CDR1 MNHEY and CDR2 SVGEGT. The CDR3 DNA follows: TGTGCCAGCCAGCTCTTAGGGTGGGCTGAAGCTTTCTTT. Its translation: CASQLLGWAEAFF.